These T cell receptor beta chains were read from a single sample in a study of naive and memory T cell subsets. TCRdb recomputed calls from the UMI-ligation and nested PCR reads with MiXCR, one row per CDR3 protein. The sample holds about 150,000 distinct CDR3 sequences, approximately 22% seen once. The sequenced material came from naive CD4+ T cells from blood. The receptors derive from a human donor in good health. Both conserved end residues are part of each CDR3. Fields, in order: clone size, V gene, D gene, J gene, CDR3 protein, CDR3 DNA. A D gene is named only where the DNA matches it firmly. Size tells how often a clone was seen (once, few, many) or the class of an expanded clone, and some rows leave it out.

>many|TRBV6-5|NA|TRBJ2-3
CASSTERFLADRTDTQYF
TGTGCCAGCAGTACCGAAAGATTCTTAGCGGATCGCACAGATACGCAGTATTTT
>once|TRBV3-1|TRBD1|TRBJ2-5
CASSQLTGGLETQYF
TGTGCCAGCAGCCAGCTGACAGGGGGCCTCGAGACCCAGTACTTC
>NA|TRBV19|NA|TRBJ2-5
CASSINGRGKFRETQYF
TGTGCCAGTAGTATAAATGGCAGGGGAAAGTTTCGGGAGACCCAGTACTTC
>NA|TRBV6-6|NA|TRBJ2-1
CASSYQPGGQFF
TGTGCCAGCAGTTACCAGCCCGGGGGGCAGTTCTTC
>NA|TRBV10-3|TRBD2|TRBJ2-1
CAITQGLAAYNEQFF
TGTGCCATCACCCAAGGCCTAGCGGCCTACAATGAGCAGTTCTTC
>NA|TRBV24-1|NA|TRBJ2-1
CATSAQPLREQFF
TGTGCCACCAGTGCCCAACCTCTCCGGGAGCAGTTCTTC
>few|TRBV10-3|TRBD1|TRBJ2-4
CAIREGQGKNIQYF
TGTGCCATCAGAGAGGGACAGGGCAAAAACATTCAGTACTTC
>NA|TRBV5-1|TRBD2|TRBJ2-2
CASSLVLAGGTGELFF
TGCGCCAGCAGCTTGGTCCTAGCGGGAGGTACCGGGGAGCTGTTTTTT
>few|TRBV19|NA|TRBJ1-5
CASSPLNSNQPQHF
TGTGCCAGTAGTCCCTTGAATAGCAATCAGCCCCAGCATTTT
>NA|TRBV4-3|TRBD1|TRBJ2-6
CASSQLLGQGLSGANVLTF
TGCGCCAGCAGCCAATTGTTGGGACAGGGACTTTCTGGGGCCAACGTCCTGACTTTC
>many|TRBV20-1|NA|TRBJ2-7
CSALHPPYEQYF
TGCAGTGCTCTCCATCCCCCTTACGAGCAGTACTTC
>few|TRBV5-4|TRBD2|TRBJ2-5
CASSGRGLAETQYF
TGTGCCAGCAGCGGACGAGGACTAGCAGAGACCCAGTACTTC
>few|TRBV29-1|TRBD2|TRBJ2-7
CSVGTSSYEQYF
TGCAGCGTCGGGACTAGCTCCTACGAGCAGTACTTC
>NA|TRBV11-2|NA|TRBJ2-1
CASSLKTGTYEQFF
TGTGCCAGCAGCTTAAAAACCGGGACATATGAGCAGTTCTTC
>few|TRBV6-5|NA|TRBJ2-2
CASRDLVESRTGELFF
TGTGCCAGCAGAGACCTCGTAGAAAGCCGCACCGGGGAGCTGTTTTTT
>NA|TRBV6-5|NA|TRBJ2-2
CASSYWDTNTGELFF
TGTGCCAGCAGTTACTGGGACACCAACACCGGGGAGCTGTTTTTT
>few|TRBV20-1|NA|TRBJ2-2
CSAKRSGFSTGELFF
TGCAGTGCCAAACGGTCGGGGTTTTCCACCGGGGAGCTGTTTTTT